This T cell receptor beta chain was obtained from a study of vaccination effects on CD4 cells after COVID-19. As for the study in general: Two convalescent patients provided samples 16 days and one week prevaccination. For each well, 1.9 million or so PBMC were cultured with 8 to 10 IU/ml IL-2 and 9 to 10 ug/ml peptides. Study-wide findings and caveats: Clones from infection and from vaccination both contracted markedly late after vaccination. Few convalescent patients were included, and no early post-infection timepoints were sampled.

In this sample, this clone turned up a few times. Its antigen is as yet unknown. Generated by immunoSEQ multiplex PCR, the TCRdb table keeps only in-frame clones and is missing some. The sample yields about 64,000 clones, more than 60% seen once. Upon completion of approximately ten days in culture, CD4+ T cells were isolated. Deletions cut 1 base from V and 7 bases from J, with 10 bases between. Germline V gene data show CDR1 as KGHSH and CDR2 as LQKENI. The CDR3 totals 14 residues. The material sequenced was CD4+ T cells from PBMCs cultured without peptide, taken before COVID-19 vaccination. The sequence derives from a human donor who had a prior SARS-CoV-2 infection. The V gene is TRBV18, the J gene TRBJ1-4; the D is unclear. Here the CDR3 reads CASSPQGFSEKLFF. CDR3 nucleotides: TGTGCCAGCTCACCACAGGGATTTTCTGAAAAACTGTTTTTT.